Following are 10 T cell receptor beta chains from one sample sequenced in a study of blood T cell repertoires in COVID-19. TCRdb's table, derived via immunoSEQ multiplex PCR, lists solely in-frame clones and lacks some. The sample carries about 83,000 clones, over 85% recorded once. Specimen: peripheral blood. Receptors originate from an elderly woman with active or convalescent COVID-19.

The J gene is TRBJ1-4, the V gene TRBV3-1 (or the pseudogene TRBV3-2); a weak D match, TRBD1 (6 bases). This CDR3 is built from 14 residues. The V end was cut by 4 bases, the J end by 6 bases, with 12 bases between. Germline CDR1 reads LGHDT; CDR2 reads YNNKEL (reference sequence). The CDR3 DNA reads TGTGCCAGCAGCCTACAGGGTACTTATGAAAAACTGTTTTTT. This encodes CASSLQGTYEKLFF.

The rearrangement joins TRBV4-1 to TRBJ2-2; 8 nucleotides match TRBD2. Germline values: CDR1 MGHRA, CDR2 YSYEKL. The CDR3 sequence is 16 residues long. Losses at the gene ends were 3 bases for V and 1 base for J; bases not matched to a gene: 4. The CDR3 nucleotides are TGCGCCAGCAGCCATCAGCTAGCGGGGAACACCGGGGAGCTGTTTTTT. As protein: CASSHQLAGNTGELFF.

V gene TRBV24-1 combines with J gene TRBJ2-5; D is uncertain. The V gene's germline CDR1 is KGHDR and CDR2 SFDVKD. V lost 3 bases, J lost 4 bases, and 8 bases lay in between. The CDR3 is 13 amino acids. CDR3 sequence (DNA): TGTGCCACCAGTGATCCCCCGGGAGAGACCCAGTACTTC. Protein: CATSDPPGETQYF.

The chain has TRBV3-1 (or the pseudogene TRBV3-2) and TRBJ1-4; the D gene is possibly TRBD1 (6 bases). Deletions cut 0 bases from V and 8 bases from J, with 10 bases between. The germline V gene encodes CDR1 LGHDT and CDR2 YNNKEL (reference sequence). The CDR3 has 14 residues. This CDR3 is CASSQEGGGEKLFF. The CDR3 nucleotides are TGTGCCAGCAGCCAAGAAGGGGGGGGCGAAAAACTGTTTTTT.

The gene calls are TRBV10-1 and TRBJ2-2; D perhaps matches TRBD1 (6 bases). CDR3 length equals 15 residues. The germline gives CDR1 WNHNN, CDR2 SYGVQD (reference sequence). With 3 bases removed from V and 7 bases from J, the gap between germline ends came to 15 bases. The CDR3 spells CASSDLDRLDGELFF. The CDR3 DNA follows: TGCGCCAGCAGTGATCTGGACAGATTAGACGGGGAGCTGTTTTTT.

V usage is TRBV4-3 and J usage is TRBJ1-2; D may be TRBD1 (5 bases). Germline lookup yields CDR1 LGHNA and CDR2 YSLEER. The CDR3 consists of 11 residues. V was trimmed by 1 base and J by 8 bases, leaving 5 bases between them. The CDR3 DNA follows: TGCGCCAGCAGCCAAGGGGGCGGCTACACCTTC. Translation: CASSQGGGYTF.

This sequence joins TRBV2 and TRBJ1-3, with D perhaps matching TRBD1 (5 bases). Germline V gives CDR1 SNHLY, CDR2 FYNNEI. Trimming took 3 bases from V and 0 from J, leaving 9 bases between them. The CDR3 runs to 15 residues. This chain's CDR3 is CASSDGGGSGNTIYF. The CDR3 DNA sequence: TGTGCCAGCAGTGATGGGGGGGGCTCTGGAAACACCATATATTTT. Complete variable domain (other parts from reference TRBV2 and TRBJ1-3): EPEVTQTPSHQVTQMGQEVILRCVPISNHLYFYWYRQILGQKVEFLVSFYNNEISEKSEIFDDQFSVERPDGSNFTLKIRSTKLEDSAMYFCASSDGGGSGNTIYFGEGSWLTVV.

J is TRBJ2-3 and V is TRBV7-9, with D uncertain. The CDR3 runs 15 residues. Germline V gene sequence: CDR1 SEHNR, CDR2 FQNEAQ (reference sequence). Trimming took 5 bases from V and 0 from J, leaving 12 bases between them. CDR3 loop: CASSPILGSTDTQYF. The CDR3 nucleotides are TGTGCCAGCAGCCCTATTTTGGGCAGCACAGATACGCAGTATTTT.

The chain carries TRBV7-2 and TRBJ1-1, with TRBD1 as a possible D gene (5 bases). Germline CDR1 and CDR2: SGHTA and FQGNSA. V lost 1 base, J lost 11 bases, and 11 bases lay in between. The CDR3 is made up of 12 amino acids. CDR3 sequence reads: CASSLEVAGAFF. The CDR3 bases are TGTGCCAGCAGCTTAGAAGTGGCAGGGGCTTTCTTT.

The chain combines TRBV27 with TRBJ2-2; D call uncertain. Trimming left V 6 bases short and J 2 bases short, with 4 bases between. Germline V gene sequence: CDR1 MNHEY, CDR2 SMNVEV (reference sequence). This CDR3 is 12 amino acids long. The CDR3 here is CASRANTGELFF. As DNA, the CDR3 is TGTGCCAGCAGGGCTAACACCGGGGAGCTGTTTTTT.